This is a list of T cell receptor beta chains from one sample in a study of blood T cell repertoires in COVID-19. Sequencing was performed with immunoSEQ multiplex PCR; in TCRdb, only in-frame clones are kept and a portion is missing. Of 40,000 or so clones listed, 80% to 90% are singletons. Sample: peripheral blood. All receptors derive from a man in his forties with active COVID-19. CDR3s include the opening cysteine and the closing phenylalanine or tryptophan. The D gene is left open where the match is weak. Only part of the rows carry a size: once, few, many, or a class if the clone is expanded.

d_gene: .
j_gene: TRBJ2-7
v_gene: TRBV19
abundance: once
CDR3aa: CASMVTGGSYEQYF
CDR3nt: TGTGCCAGTATGGTCACTGGCGGTTCCTACGAGCAGTACTTC

d_gene: TRBD1
j_gene: TRBJ2-5
v_gene: TRBV5-1
abundance: .
CDR3aa: CASSQEPDRGQETQYF
CDR3nt: TGCGCCAGCAGCCAAGAACCCGACAGGGGGCAAGAGACCCAGTACTTC

d_gene: .
j_gene: TRBJ1-6
v_gene: TRBV30
abundance: .
CDR3aa: CAWSGGAEGSPLHF
CDR3nt: TGTGCCTGGAGTGGAGGGGCGGAGGGATCACCCCTCCACTTT

d_gene: TRBD2
j_gene: TRBJ2-2
v_gene: TRBV24-1
abundance: few
CDR3aa: CATSSGRDTGELFF
CDR3nt: TGTGCCACCTCTAGCGGGAGGGACACCGGGGAGCTGTTTTTT

d_gene: .
j_gene: TRBJ2-7
v_gene: TRBV14
abundance: once
CDR3aa: CASSRLAFGGYEQYF
CDR3nt: TGTGCCAGCAGCCGGTTGGCTTTTGGAGGGTACGAGCAGTACTTC

d_gene: TRBD2
j_gene: TRBJ2-7
v_gene: TRBV18
abundance: .
CDR3aa: CASSPTGTTSYEQYF
CDR3nt: TGTGCCAGCTCACCAACCGGGACTACCTCCTACGAGCAGTACTTC

d_gene: TRBD2
j_gene: TRBJ2-5
v_gene: TRBV3-1/TRBV3-2
abundance: .
CDR3aa: CASSQDRGLAGAGQTQYF
CDR3nt: TGTGCCAGCAGCCAAGATCGCGGACTAGCGGGAGCGGGACAGACCCAGTACTTC

d_gene: .
j_gene: TRBJ1-4
v_gene: TRBV25-1
abundance: .
CDR3aa: CASSDVWGVEKLFF
CDR3nt: TGTGCCAGCAGTGATGTTTGGGGGGTGGAAAAACTGTTTTTT

d_gene: .
j_gene: TRBJ2-7
v_gene: TRBV2
abundance: few
CDR3aa: CASSRSGYEQYF
CDR3nt: TGTGCCAGCAGTCGGAGCGGTTACGAGCAGTACTTC

d_gene: .
j_gene: TRBJ1-1
v_gene: TRBV5-1
abundance: .
CDR3aa: CASSPGLNTEAFF
CDR3nt: TGCGCCAGCAGCCCGGGTTTGAACACTGAAGCTTTCTTT

d_gene: TRBD2
j_gene: TRBJ2-5
v_gene: TRBV28
abundance: .
CDR3aa: CASSLLLAWETQYF
CDR3nt: TGTGCCAGCAGTTTGTTACTAGCGTGGGAGACCCAGTACTTC

d_gene: .
j_gene: TRBJ1-5
v_gene: TRBV9
abundance: .
CDR3aa: CASSPTGGESNQPQHF
CDR3nt: TGTGCCAGCAGTCCCACGGGTGGGGAGAGCAATCAGCCCCAGCATTTT

d_gene: TRBD2
j_gene: TRBJ2-7
v_gene: TRBV11-2
abundance: .
CDR3aa: CASSLDSGSSSYEQYF
CDR3nt: TGTGCCAGCAGCTTAGATAGCGGGTCGAGCTCCTACGAGCAGTACTTC

d_gene: .
j_gene: TRBJ2-2
v_gene: TRBV7-3
abundance: .
CDR3aa: CASSLLTGVTGELFF
CDR3nt: TGTGCCAGCAGCTTATTAACAGGTGTCACCGGGGAGCTGTTTTTT

d_gene: .
j_gene: TRBJ2-2
v_gene: TRBV6-6
abundance: .
CDR3aa: CASSYGLYTGELFF
CDR3nt: TGTGCCAGCAGTTACGGCTTATACACCGGGGAGCTGTTTTTT

d_gene: TRBD1
j_gene: TRBJ1-5
v_gene: TRBV6-1
abundance: .
CDR3aa: CASSEDRNQPQHF
CDR3nt: TGTGCCAGCAGTGAGGACAGGAATCAGCCCCAGCATTTT

d_gene: TRBD2
j_gene: TRBJ2-7
v_gene: TRBV27
abundance: once
CDR3aa: CASRRLAGSYEQYF
CDR3nt: TGTGCCAGCAGGCGACTAGCGGGCTCCTACGAGCAGTACTTC

d_gene: .
j_gene: TRBJ1-1
v_gene: TRBV2
abundance: .
CDR3aa: CASRFTYRDMNTEAFF
CDR3nt: TGTGCCAGCAGGTTCACATACAGGGACATGAACACTGAAGCTTTCTTT

d_gene: TRBD1
j_gene: TRBJ1-3
v_gene: TRBV7-3
abundance: once
CDR3aa: CASSQGQGTGNTIYF
CDR3nt: TGTGCCAGCAGCCAAGGACAGGGCACCGGAAACACCATATATTTT

d_gene: TRBD1
j_gene: TRBJ1-1
v_gene: TRBV2
abundance: once
CDR3aa: CASMKEGARGTEAFF
CDR3nt: TGTGCCAGCATGAAGGAGGGGGCGAGGGGGACTGAAGCTTTCTTT

d_gene: .
j_gene: TRBJ2-1
v_gene: TRBV28
abundance: .
CDR3aa: CASSLAEASYNEQFF
CDR3nt: TGTGCCAGCAGTTTGGCGGAAGCCTCCTACAATGAGCAGTTCTTC

d_gene: .
j_gene: TRBJ1-1
v_gene: TRBV9
abundance: .
CDR3aa: CASSVGAGTEAFF
CDR3nt: TGTGCCAGCAGCGTAGGGGCAGGAACTGAAGCTTTCTTT

d_gene: .
j_gene: TRBJ1-6
v_gene: TRBV9
abundance: .
CDR3aa: CASSVAGAGNSPLHF
CDR3nt: TGTGCCAGCAGCGTAGCTGGCGCAGGTAATTCACCCCTCCACTTT

d_gene: .
j_gene: TRBJ2-1
v_gene: TRBV5-4
abundance: .
CDR3aa: CASSFTGNEQFF
CDR3nt: TGTGCCAGCAGCTTTACAGGCAATGAGCAGTTCTTC

d_gene: TRBD2
j_gene: TRBJ2-3
v_gene: TRBV4-2
abundance: few
CDR3aa: CASSQDLPASGVLTDTQYF
CDR3nt: TGTGCCAGCAGCCAAGATCTTCCGGCTAGCGGGGTCCTCACAGATACGCAGTATTTT

d_gene: .
j_gene: TRBJ2-1
v_gene: TRBV28
abundance: .
CDR3aa: CASSPLLLTGVQFF
CDR3nt: TGTGCCAGCAGTCCTCTTTTGCTCACGGGAGTGCAGTTCTTC

d_gene: TRBD2
j_gene: TRBJ2-5
v_gene: TRBV7-2
abundance: .
CDR3aa: CASSRWGGETQYF
CDR3nt: TGTGCCAGCAGCAGATGGGGGGGGGAGACCCAGTACTTC

d_gene: TRBD1
j_gene: TRBJ2-4
v_gene: TRBV19
abundance: few
CDR3aa: CASSIGGDRAKNIQYF
CDR3nt: TGTGCCAGTAGTATAGGGGGGGACAGGGCCAAAAACATTCAGTACTTC

d_gene: TRBD1
j_gene: TRBJ1-4
v_gene: TRBV28
abundance: .
CDR3aa: CASSADRGTNEKLFF
CDR3nt: TGTGCCAGCAGTGCTGACAGGGGAACTAATGAAAAACTGTTTTTT

d_gene: TRBD1
j_gene: TRBJ1-6
v_gene: TRBV3-1/TRBV3-2
abundance: .
CDR3aa: CASSQGTGGSDNSPLHF
CDR3nt: TGTGCCAGCAGCCAAGGAACAGGGGGCTCGGATAATTCACCCCTCCACTTT

d_gene: .
j_gene: TRBJ2-7
v_gene: TRBV2
abundance: .
CDR3aa: CASNTAGEQYF
CDR3nt: TGTGCCAGCAACACGGCGGGGGAGCAGTACTTC

d_gene: .
j_gene: TRBJ1-2
v_gene: TRBV9
abundance: .
CDR3aa: CASSVGENNYGYTF
CDR3nt: TGTGCCAGCAGCGTAGGGGAGAATAACTATGGCTACACCTTC